These 26 T cell receptor beta chains came from one sample sequenced in a study of shared clonotypes between healthy human individuals (TCRdb year 2020). The library relied on the immunoSEQ multiplex PCR assay. TCRdb took this table from immuneACCESS and kept in-frame rearrangements with V and J called. Such tables lack part of the clones; where checked against another copy, unresolved V genes explain under half of the gap, and the rest is unexplained. In all, the sample holds over 850,000 clones, and around 78% of those were seen once. The top ten clonotypes cover under 0.6% of the sample. The source material was memory CD4+ T cells from PBMCs. This specimen's cell subset or site label, interpreted: CD45RA-negative fraction. Receptors were obtained from a man between 18 and 29 years old in good health. Some clones in this sample may be carry-over from other donors' samples.

The rearrangement links TRBV5-1 to TRBJ2-1, with 8 bases aligning to TRBD2. With V trimmed by 0 bases and J by 2 bases, 4 bases remained unmatched. The CDR3 length is 16 residues. The germline gives CDR1 SGHRS, CDR2 YFSETQ. The CDR3 coding sequence is TGCGCCAGCAGCTTGGAACCGGGACTAGCCTACAATGAGCAGTTCTTC. It translates to CASSLEPGLAYNEQFF.

This rearrangement joins TRBV5-1 to TRBJ1-1, with D maybe TRBD1 (5 bases). Per germline, CDR1 SGHRS and CDR2 YFSETQ. The CDR3 covers 16 residues. V was trimmed by 0 bases and J by 3 bases, leaving 15 bases between them. The CDR3 here is CASSLAPVQAYTEAFF. DNA of the CDR3: TGCGCCAGCAGCTTGGCCCCCGTACAGGCGTACACTGAAGCTTTCTTT.

For this clone: The same CDR3 is also encoded by other DNA sequences in this sample. This CDR3 is CASSLGTANYGYTF. The CDR3 DNA reads as TGCGCCAGCAGCTTGGGGACAGCCAACTATGGCTACACCTTC. V is TRBV5-1 and J is TRBJ1-2, with a weak D call TRBD1 (6 bases). Germline assignment: CDR1 SGHRS and CDR2 YFSETQ. CDR3 length equals 14 residues. The V and J ends lost 0 bases and 2 bases respectively, with 8 bases between them.

The chain combines TRBV2 with TRBJ1-1, with a weak D call TRBD1 (6 bases). Trimming pared 5 bases from V and 1 base from J, leaving 14 bases between. Germline loops: CDR1 SNHLY, CDR2 FYNNEI. The CDR3 length is 15 residues. The CDR3 loop is CASSPQTGANTEAFF. The CDR3 DNA follows: TGTGCCAGCAGTCCCCAGACGGGGGCGAACACTGAAGCTTTCTTT.

The gene calls are TRBV6-1 and TRBJ1-4; tentatively, D is TRBD1 (6 bases). There are 13 residues in the CDR3. From germline, CDR1 is MNHNS and CDR2 SASEGT. Trimming removed 8 bases from V and 8 bases from J, with 15 bases in between. The chain's CDR3 is CASQRGLGEKLFF. DNA for the CDR3: TGTGCCAGCCAGCGGGGGCTAGGCGAAAAACTGTTTTTT.

The gene calls are TRBV18 and TRBJ2-1, with TRBD1 identical over 8 bases. V shed 6 bases, J shed 0 bases, and the junction held 7 bases outside the gene matches. Germline CDR1 and CDR2: KGHSH and LQKENI. This CDR3 has 16 residues. The CDR3 loop is CASSPGQGRSYNEQFF. CDR3 sequence (DNA): TGTGCCAGCTCCCCAGGACAGGGTCGCTCCTACAATGAGCAGTTCTTC.

This chain joins TRBV7-2 and TRBJ1-2; 10 nucleotides align to TRBD1. The ends lost 5 bases at V and 7 bases at J; junction bases unmatched: 4. CDR3 size: 13 residues. Germline V gene data show CDR1 as SGHTA and CDR2 as FQGNSA. The CDR3 protein is CASSGTGVVGYTF. For the CDR3, the DNA is TGTGCCAGCAGCGGGACAGGGGTTGTTGGCTACACCTTC.

This rearrangement joins TRBV19 to TRBJ2-7; 9 bases fit TRBD1. Germline values: CDR1 LNHDA, CDR2 SQIVND (reference sequence). The CDR3 spans 14 residues. Trimming took 6 bases from V and 5 from J; bases not matched to a gene: 8. The CDR3 loop reads CASSAGTGIHEQYF. In nucleotides, the CDR3 is TGTGCCAGTAGCGCCGGGACAGGGATCCACGAGCAGTACTTC.

The rearrangement uses TRBV11-2 and TRBJ2-3; 8 bases line up with TRBD2. Germline V gives CDR1 SGHAT, CDR2 FQNNGV. The ends lost 2 bases at V and 3 bases at J; junction bases unmatched: 4. The CDR3 has 15 amino acids. CDR3 bases: TGTGCCAGCAGCTTACTAGCGGGCATTACAGATACGCAGTATTTT. It is translated as CASSLLAGITDTQYF.

The chain has TRBV5-6 and TRBJ1-1; D remains ambiguous. CDR3 size: 13 residues. V gave up 1 base and J gave up 4 bases, with 8 bases separating them. The V gene's germline CDR1 is SGHDT and CDR2 YYEEEE. The CDR3 sequence is CASSLQAGTEAFF. The DNA for the CDR3 is TGTGCCAGCAGCTTGCAGGCTGGCACTGAAGCTTTCTTT.

The rearrangement links TRBV19 to TRBJ1-5, with 7 nucleotides matching TRBD1. Germline CDR1 LNHDA, CDR2 SQIVND (reference sequence). This CDR3 comprises 15 residues. Unmatched junction bases numbered 9, after V lost 5 bases and J lost 5 bases. The chain's CDR3 is CASSGTGQLYQPQHF. Here the CDR3 DNA reads TGTGCCAGTAGTGGGACGGGACAGCTCTATCAGCCCCAGCATTTT.

This clone was recorded only once. The chain recombines TRBV5-5 with TRBJ1-1, with D unclear. Germline V gene sequence: CDR1 SGHKS, CDR2 YYEKEE (reference sequence). The CDR3 runs 15 residues. V dropped 4 bases and J dropped 4 bases, with 17 bases sitting between them. The CDR3 spells CASSPRGGSATEAFF. The CDR3 DNA is TGTGCCAGCAGCCCCCGTGGAGGGAGTGCCACTGAAGCTTTCTTT.

In its sample, this clone was seen many times. The rearrangement links TRBV28 to TRBJ1-5; D is unclear. V lost 2 bases and J 2 bases, leaving 16 bases between the germline ends. Germline V CDR1 and CDR2: MDHEN, SYDVKM. The CDR3 runs 17 residues. The CDR3, as DNA: TGTGCCAGCAGTTTAAATCGGTGGGGAGATGGCAATCAGCCCCAGCATTTT. Translation: CASSLNRWGDGNQPQHF.

The chain recombines TRBV29-1 with TRBJ2-7; D is unclear. Per germline, CDR1 SQVTM and CDR2 ANQGSEA. V lost 6 bases and J 3 bases, leaving 9 bases between the germline ends. The CDR3 has 11 residues. The CDR3 is CSVYWDYEQYF. The CDR3 bases are TGCAGCGTATACTGGGACTACGAGCAGTACTTC.

This rearrangement joins TRBV10-3 to TRBJ2-3, with D perhaps TRBD2 (6 bases). Germline CDR1 ENHRY, CDR2 SYGVKD. The V end lost 4 bases, the J end lost 6 bases, and 14 bases lay between the germline ends. The length of the CDR3 is 14 residues. CDR3 DNA: TGTGCCATCAGTGTCGGGCGGGACGGTGATACGCAGTATTTT. This codes for CAISVGRDGDTQYF.

The rearrangement joins TRBV10-3 to TRBJ2-7; 9 bases fit TRBD2. V was clipped by 0 bases and J by 2 bases; unmatched bases: 2. CDR1 and CDR2 (germline): ENHRY, SYGVKD. The CDR3 is made up of 15 amino acids. The CDR3 reads CAISESGGRAYEQYF. Here the CDR3 DNA reads TGTGCCATCAGTGAGTCAGGCGGGAGGGCCTACGAGCAGTACTTC.

This clone was counted only a few times. The CDR3 region is CASSPTGPLATNEKLFF. The CDR3 bases are TGTGCCAGCTCACCTACGGGCCCCCTGGCAACTAATGAAAAACTGTTTTTT. This chain links TRBV18 with TRBJ1-4; D not certain. The CDR3 is made up of 17 amino acids. CDR1 and CDR2 (germline): KGHSH, LQKENI. V lost 3 bases and J 0 bases, leaving 14 bases between the germline ends.

The gene calls are TRBV5-1 and TRBJ1-4; D might be TRBD1 (5 bases). CDR1 and CDR2 (germline): SGHRS, YFSETQ. Trimming removed 3 bases from V and 2 bases from J, with 8 bases in between. The CDR3 extends over 14 amino acids. The CDR3 sequence: CASSWGLTNEKLFF. CDR3 bases: TGCGCCAGCAGCTGGGGACTGACTAATGAAAAACTGTTTTTT.

The rearrangement links TRBV4-2 to TRBJ2-3; 7 bases fit TRBD1. Unmatched junction bases numbered 11, after V lost 0 bases and J lost 2 bases. CDR1 and CDR2 from the germline V gene are LGHNA and YNFKEQ. This CDR3 has 18 amino acids. The CDR3 protein is CASSQEVGTEGVTDTQYF. CDR3 sequence (DNA): TGTGCCAGCAGCCAAGAGGTCGGGACAGAGGGTGTCACAGATACGCAGTATTTT.

The chain links TRBV5-1 to TRBJ1-1; perhaps TRBD1 as D (5 bases). Trimming took off 3 bases at V and 9 bases at J, with 18 bases between the two ends. Germline V CDR1 and CDR2: SGHRS, YFSETQ. The CDR3 runs 14 residues. The CDR3 DNA is TGCGCCAGCAGCTCTGCAGGTCGGGGGGAACAAGCTTTCTTT. Its protein is CASSSAGRGEQAFF.

The chain links TRBV4-1 to TRBJ2-7; maybe TRBD2 (7 bases). Trimming pared 4 bases from V and 6 bases from J, leaving 19 bases between. The length of the CDR3 is 15 residues. Germline CDR1 reads MGHRA; CDR2 reads YSYEKL. CDR3 coding DNA: TGCGCCAGCAGCCGGGGGGGTGCCGGGGGCACCGAGCAGTACTTC. This translates into CASSRGGAGGTEQYF.

Only one count was recorded for this clone. J is TRBJ2-3 and V is TRBV5-6, with D perhaps matching TRBD1 (7 bases). V lost 3 bases to trimming and J lost 4 bases, with 9 bases between them. Germline loops: CDR1 SGHDT, CDR2 YYEEEE. The CDR3 covers 13 residues. The CDR3 region has the DNA TGTGCCAGCAGCTCCAGGGGGGCAGATACGCAGTATTTT. Translation: CASSSRGADTQYF.

A remark on this clone: Since a much larger clone is just one base distant, this may be a read error. The V and J genes are TRBV18 and TRBJ2-3, with a possible D match to TRBD1 (6 bases). CDR3 length: 15 amino acids. The germline CDR1 and CDR2 sequences are KGHSH and LQKENI. The V end was cut by 2 bases, the J end by 4 bases, with 13 bases between. Here the CDR3 reads CASSPGRGAADTQYF. The CDR3 bases are TGTGCCAGCTCACCAGGCAGGGGAGCAGCAGATACGCAGTATTTT. The full variable domain, in which reference TRBV18 and TRBJ2-3 provide the parts outside the CDR3, is NAGVMQNPRHLVRRRGQEARLRCSPMKGHSHVYWYRQLPEEGLKFMVYLQKENIIDESGMPKERFSAEFPKEGPSILRIQQVVRGDSAAYFCASSPGRGAADTQYFGPGTRLTVL.

The J gene is TRBJ2-7, the V gene TRBV28; D assignment may be TRBD1 or TRBD2 (5 bases each). Trimming took 8 bases from V and 2 from J, leaving 16 bases between them. Germline CDR1 and CDR2: MDHEN and SYDVKM. This CDR3 contains 14 residues. This CDR3 reads CASGPGTFTYEQYF. The CDR3 nucleotides are TGTGCCAGCGGGCCTGGGACGTTTACCTACGAGCAGTACTTC.

This rearrangement joins TRBV7-2 to TRBJ1-3; 7 bases are shared with TRBD1. CDR1 SGHTA and CDR2 FQGNSA come from the germline V gene. CDR3 size: 15 residues. V was pared by 5 bases and J by 3 bases, with 7 bases of the junction left unmatched. The DNA for the CDR3 is TGTGCCAGCAGCGCTCAGGGGGGATATGGAAACACCATATATTTT. Translating it yields CASSAQGGYGNTIYF.

The chain is built from TRBV18 and TRBJ1-5; 10 bases are shared with TRBD1. The germline V gene encodes CDR1 KGHSH and CDR2 LQKENI. Germline trimming cut 2 bases from V and 1 base from J; bases unmatched to any gene: 2. The CDR3 covers 16 residues. The CDR3 is CASSPGQGGSNQPQHF. CDR3 DNA: TGTGCCAGCTCACCAGGACAGGGGGGAAGCAATCAGCCCCAGCATTTT.